Shown below are 20 T cell receptor beta chains from a single sample sequenced in a study of regulatory T cells in long-lasting Graves disease. Time point: newly diagnosed GD, antithyroid drugs for less than 3 months. PBMC-extracted RNA yielded the TCR library. Building the TCR beta libraries relied on iRepertoire HTBI primers, and CDR3 regions underwent Arm-PCR. TCRdb ran MiXCR on the multiplex PCR reads and lists one entry per CDR3 protein. The table lists more than 300,000 distinct CDR3 sequences, 15% to 20% of them singletons. This sample was shared with a second study, whose subject was T cells in Graves' hyperthyroidism and ophthalmopathy.

Sequencing used peripheral blood mononuclear cells (PBMCs), obtained at new diagnosis, from a patient treated with antithyroid drugs. The receptors were sampled from a woman aged 18-29 years with Graves disease.

Ten or more counts support this clonotype. This sequence joins TRBV11-2 and TRBJ2-1; 11 positions match TRBD2. V gave up 11 bases and J gave up 7 bases; unmatched junction bases: 10. This CDR3 comprises 14 residues. CDR1 is SGHAT and CDR2 is FQNNGV in the germline V gene. CDR3: CASSTSGIVNEQFF. Written as DNA, the CDR3 is TGTGCCTCCTCGACTAGCGGGATAGTAAATGAGCAGTTCTTC.

The chain employs TRBV2 and TRBJ2-1; 8 nucleotides match TRBD2. The CDR3 totals 16 residues. The junction had 14 bases not matched to a gene; V was cut back by 7 bases and J by 6 bases. The V gene's germline CDR1 is SNHLY and CDR2 FYNNEI. The CDR3 is CASTGPIAGWGNEQFF. The CDR3 bases are TGTGCCAGCACGGGGCCTATAGCGGGATGGGGCAATGAGCAGTTCTTC.

In its sample, this clonotype was seen many times. The gene calls are TRBV10-3 and TRBJ2-3; 8 bases match TRBD1. The CDR3 sequence is 17 residues long. V trimming: 2 bases; J trimming: 4 bases; junction bases outside the gene matches: 11. Germline-derived CDR1 and CDR2 are ENHRY and SYGVKD. This CDR3 reads CAISEIRQGIMADTQYF. The DNA for the CDR3 is TGTGCCATCAGTGAGATCCGACAGGGGATAATGGCAGATACGCAGTATTTT.

The table lists this clonotype with many counts. V is TRBV20-1 and J is TRBJ2-2; no definite D call. The CDR3 totals 13 residues. CDR1 and CDR2 from the germline V gene are DFQATT and SNEGSKA (reference sequence). The CDR3 spells CSQVDPFTGELFF. CDR3 bases: TGCAGCCAAGTAGACCCGTTCACCGGGGAGCTGTTTTTT.

The table lists this clonotype with a few counts. This chain links TRBV6-1 with TRBJ2-1, with TRBD1 identical over 9 bases. CDR1 and CDR2 from the germline V gene are MNHNS and SASEGT. The CDR3 consists of 17 residues. V dropped 2 bases and J dropped 2; count of bases not matched to a gene: 7. CDR3 sequence: CASSERRDRATYNEQFF. DNA of the CDR3: TGTGCCAGCAGTGAAAGGCGGGACAGGGCGACCTACAATGAGCAGTTCTTC.

Ten or more counts support this clonotype. The rearrangement joins TRBV7-3 to TRBJ2-1, with 12 bases matching TRBD2. Germline CDR1 SGHTA, CDR2 FQGTGA. The CDR3 covers 16 residues. V trimming: 4 bases; J trimming: 10 bases; junction bases outside the gene matches: 11. The CDR3 DNA reads as TGTGCCAGCAGCTCCGGACTAGCGGGGACAGTAGGGGAGCAGTTCTTC. Translation gives CASSSGLAGTVGEQFF.

This clonotype has more than one count but fewer than ten. The V gene is TRBV27, the J gene TRBJ2-5; D is undetermined. CDR1 MNHEY and CDR2 SMNVEV come from the germline V gene (reference sequence). The germline V and J ends were trimmed by 5 bases and 4 bases, with 14 bases remaining between them. The CDR3 is 14 amino acids. CDR3 amino acids: CASSPLAMGETQYF. CDR3 DNA: TGTGCCAGCAGTCCGCTCGCTATGGGAGAGACCCAGTACTTC.

This clonotype was counted many times. The gene calls are TRBV11-2 and TRBJ2-5, with unresolved D. Germline V gives CDR1 SGHAT, CDR2 FQNNGV. The CDR3 loop spans 15 amino acids. Trimming pared 5 bases from V and 0 bases from J, leaving 13 bases between. The CDR3 DNA follows: TGTGCCAGCAGCCCTCAAACCAGGTACCAAGAGACCCAGTACTTC. This sequence encodes CASSPQTRYQETQYF.

This clonotype was recorded many times. This rearrangement joins TRBV7-3 to TRBJ2-3; no clear D gene. Germline-derived CDR1 and CDR2 are SGHTA and FQGTGA. Trimming took 4 bases from V and 3 from J, leaving 8 bases between them. The CDR3 sequence is 13 residues long. The CDR3: CASSSARTDTQYF. The CDR3 nucleotides read TGTGCCAGCAGCTCCGCTAGAACAGATACGCAGTATTTT.

The genes are TRBV9 and TRBJ1-4; D remains ambiguous. The V and J ends lost 0 bases and 6 bases respectively, with 18 bases between them. This CDR3 is 17 amino acids long. Germline lookup yields CDR1 SGDLS and CDR2 YYNGEE. The CDR3: CASSVEGEGVLHEKLFF. CDR3 sequence (DNA): TGTGCCAGCAGCGTAGAGGGAGAGGGCGTTCTTCATGAAAAACTGTTTTTT.

This clonotype was recorded many times. The V gene is TRBV12-3 or TRBV12-4, the J gene TRBJ2-5; 8 nucleotides match TRBD1. The length of the CDR3 is 15 residues. The ends lost 1 base at V and 4 bases at J; junction bases unmatched: 5. CDR3 residues: CASSLVGQGGETQYF. For the CDR3, the DNA is TGTGCCAGCAGTTTAGTAGGACAGGGAGGAGAGACCCAGTACTTC.

Ten or more counts support this clonotype. V and J are TRBV12-3 or TRBV12-4 and TRBJ2-5, with unresolved D. V was trimmed by 6 bases and J by 2 bases, leaving 10 bases between them. The CDR3 spans 13 residues. Written as DNA, the CDR3 is TGTGCCAGCAGCCGCCGCCCGCAAGAGACCCAGTACTTC. It translates to CASSRRPQETQYF.

This clonotype was counted many times. No DNA is shown, since the ends of the CDR3 on it are uncertain; the CDR3 is the one TCRdb lists. The J gene is TRBJ1-4, the V gene TRBV5-5; TRBD1 reflects the table's D call only, with no check against the DNA. The germline V gene has CDR1 SGHKS and CDR2 YYEKEE (reference sequence). The CDR3 adds up to 14 amino acids, both ends counted. The CDR3 region is CASTSGRGREKLFF.

In its sample, this clonotype was seen a few times. The chain couples TRBV27 to TRBJ2-6, with unresolved D. The germline CDR1 and CDR2 sequences are MNHEY and SMNVEV (reference sequence). Trimming left V 4 bases short and J 4 bases short, with 8 bases between. The CDR3 loop spans 14 amino acids. The CDR3 DNA is TGTGCCAGCAGTTCCGTCTCAGGGGCCAACGTCCTGACTTTC. Translation gives CASSSVSGANVLTF.

This clonotype was found many times. The chain joins TRBV30 to TRBJ1-5; D is possibly TRBD1 (5 bases). Germline CDR1 is GTSNPN and CDR2 is SVGIG (reference sequence). Trimming removed 4 bases at V and 7 bases at J, with 17 bases between. The CDR3 extends over 14 amino acids. Written as DNA, the CDR3 is TGTGCCTGGACCGGACGGGGGGTTAAGCAGCCCCAGCATTTT. Its translation is CAWTGRGVKQPQHF.

Many counts were recorded for this clonotype. The chain is built from TRBV15 and TRBJ1-2; the match to TRBD1 covers 7 bases. The ends lost 4 bases at V and 1 base at J; junction bases unmatched: 3. This CDR3 comprises 14 residues. Germline V CDR1 and CDR2: LNHNV, YYDKDF (reference sequence). CDR3 sequence reads: CATSKDRNNYGYTF. Here the CDR3 DNA reads TGTGCCACCAGCAAGGACAGGAATAACTATGGCTACACCTTC.

This clonotype was seen many times. The J gene is TRBJ1-1, the V gene TRBV20-1; no reliable D call. This CDR3 region has 12 residues. Trimming took 6 bases from V and 1 from J, leaving 9 bases between them. Germline V gene lookup returns CDR1 DFQATT and CDR2 SNEGSKA (reference sequence). The CDR3 loop reads CSARTGNTEAFF. The CDR3 DNA is TGCAGTGCCCGGACGGGGAACACTGAAGCTTTCTTT.

This clonotype was counted only a few times. The V gene is TRBV2, the J gene TRBJ1-4; 12 bases fit TRBD1. Germline V gene data show CDR1 as SNHLY and CDR2 as FYNNEI. The trim removed 5 bases at V and 8 bases at J, leaving 6 bases unmatched. The CDR3 is 15 amino acids. As DNA, the CDR3 is TGTGCCAGCAGTCTCTCCGGGACAGGGGGCGAAAAACTGTTTTTT. Encoded protein: CASSLSGTGGEKLFF.

CDR3: CASSFGTGWGEAFF. CDR3 DNA: TGTGCCAGCAGCTTCGGGACAGGGTGGGGTGAAGCTTTCTTT. V usage is TRBV5-4 and J usage is TRBJ1-1; 9 positions match TRBD1. CDR3 length equals 14 residues. Germline V gene data show CDR1 as SGHNT and CDR2 as YYREEE (reference sequence). V shed 2 bases and J 7 bases; nucleotides not matched to a gene: 6. The variable domain in full, completed from reference TRBV5-4 and TRBJ1-1, reads ETGVTQSPTHLIKTRGQQVTLRCSSQSGHNTVSWYQQALGQGPQFIFQYYREEENGRGNFPPRFSGLQFPNYSSELNVNALELDDSALYLCASSFGTGWGEAFFGQGTRLTVV.

There are many counts of this clonotype. This chain links TRBV5-1 with TRBJ2-7; 13 bases line up with TRBD2. The trim removed 4 bases at V and 2 bases at J, leaving 12 bases unmatched. Germline values: CDR1 SGHRS, CDR2 YFSETQ. This CDR3 comprises 18 residues. The CDR3 bases are TGCGCCAGCAGCCCAAGGACTAGCGGGGGCCTCCTTGCCTACGAGCAGTACTTC. Its protein product is CASSPRTSGGLLAYEQYF.